This T cell receptor beta chain stems from a study of CD8+CD57+ T cells in acquired aplastic anemia. TCR beta VDJ and CDR3 were profiled, and genomic DNA was the template. TCRdb re-called the reads through MiXCR, storing one row per CDR3 protein. The sample has 95,000 to 120,000 distinct CDR3 sequences; approximately 48% are singletons. In this sample, this clonotype turned up a few times. Its antigen is still unknown. Study conclusions and caveats: Some 27 CD8+ CDR3 sequences were shared between patients and controls.

This TCR came from a human donor in good health, serving as a control. Sequencing was done on a sample of sorted CD4+, CD8+, or CD8+CD57+ T cells (not recorded which) from PBMCs.

This CDR3 reads CASSDRDSINSPLHF. The CDR3, as DNA: TGTGCCAGTAGTGACCGGGACAGTATTAATTCACCCCTCCACTTT. The genes are TRBV19 and TRBJ1-6; 7 bases match TRBD1. The CDR3 runs to 15 residues. J was trimmed by 6 bases and V by 5 bases; bases with no gene match: 7. Germline V gene sequence: CDR1 LNHDA, CDR2 SQIVND (reference sequence).